This passage covers 28 T cell receptor beta chains from one sample sequenced in a study of Graves' ophthalmopathy and Graves' hyperthyroidism. Investigators amplified TCR beta CDR3 regions from RNA transcripts. Second-round multiplex PCR came after first-round RT-PCR with HTBI primers. A single record per CDR3 protein comes from TCRdb applying MiXCR to the multiplex PCR reads. The sample consists of 650,000 to 800,000 distinct CDR3 sequences, 35% to 45% of them appearing once. The specimen was peripheral blood. These TCRs come from an adult man with Graves' ophthalmopathy.

The rearrangement uses TRBV20-1 and TRBJ2-5, with TRBD2 matching over 12 bases. This CDR3 has 16 residues. The V gene's germline CDR1 is DFQATT and CDR2 SNEGSKA (reference sequence). The trim removed 3 bases at V and 0 bases at J, leaving 5 bases unmatched. The CDR3 region is CSASSLAGGHQETQYF. CDR3 nucleotides: TGCAGTGCTAGTTCGCTAGCGGGGGGGCACCAAGAGACCCAGTACTTC.

The chain has TRBV25-1 and TRBJ1-6; possibly TRBD1 for D (5 bases). Germline CDR1 reads MGHDK; CDR2 reads SYGVNS. Trimming removed 6 bases at V and 5 bases at J, with 17 bases between. CDR3 length: 16 residues. The chain's CDR3 is CASSKTPRGNNSPLHF. The CDR3 bases are TGTGCCAGCAGCAAAACTCCTCGGGGGAATAATTCACCCCTCCACTTT.

The V call is TRBV12-3 or TRBV12-4, the J call TRBJ2-2; D may be TRBD2 (7 bases). The length of the CDR3 is 15 residues. Trimming took 6 bases from V and 7 from J, leaving 18 bases between them. CDR3 DNA: TGTGCCAGCAGGATTGGGGGGGGCGCCGGCGGGGAGCTGTTTTTT. Its translation: CASRIGGGAGGELFF.

The rearrangement uses TRBV9 and TRBJ2-5; 7 bases are a match to TRBD2. Looked up from germline, CDR1 is SGDLS and CDR2 is YYNGEE. V lost 0 bases to trimming and J lost 5 bases; unmatched junction nucleotides: 7. The CDR3 contains 15 residues. CDR3 protein: CASSVDDGGYETQYF. For the CDR3, the DNA is TGTGCCAGCAGCGTAGACGACGGGGGGTACGAGACCCAGTACTTC.

This clonotype was seen a few times. This chain uses TRBV7-2 with TRBJ2-2; D tentatively fits TRBD1 or TRBD2 (5 bases each). Trimming took off 5 bases at V and 5 bases at J, with 18 bases between the two ends. Germline CDR1 and CDR2: SGHTA and FQGNSA. The CDR3 consists of 16 residues. The CDR3 bases are TGTGCCAGCAGCCAAGGCGTGGGACGGTGGACCGGGGAGCTGTTTTTT. Residues: CASSQGVGRWTGELFF. The variable domain in full, completed from reference TRBV7-2 and TRBJ2-2, reads GAGVSQSPSNKVTEKGKDVELRCDPISGHTALYWYRQSLGQGLEFLIYFQGNSAPDKSGLPSDRFSAERTGGSVSTLTIQRTQQEDSAVYLCASSQGVGRWTGELFFGEGSRLTVL.

This clonotype was observed at least ten times. The chain carries TRBV7-6 and TRBJ1-1; D is uncertain. Trimming pared 3 bases from V and 1 base from J, leaving 24 bases between. Germline CDR1 is SGHVS and CDR2 is FNYEAQ. The CDR3 has 19 amino acids. The CDR3 spells CASSLSGIGPRDGNTEAFF. CDR3 DNA: TGTGCCAGCAGCTTGTCCGGTATTGGCCCTCGTGATGGGAACACTGAAGCTTTCTTT.

This chain joins TRBV5-1 and TRBJ1-4; D gene unclear. V gave up 4 bases and J gave up 5 bases, with 15 bases separating them. The CDR3 is made up of 15 amino acids. The germline CDR1 and CDR2 sequences are SGHRS and YFSETQ. The CDR3 DNA reads TGCGCCAGCAGCGCCGCAACAGCCGAGAATGAAAAACTGTTTTTT. Amino acids: CASSAATAENEKLFF.

The sample holds many counts of this clonotype. The rearrangement joins TRBV5-6 to TRBJ2-6; no firm D call. CDR1 is SGHDT and CDR2 is YYEEEE in the germline V gene. V was trimmed by 3 bases and J by 1 base, leaving 8 bases between them. This CDR3 spans 15 amino acids. This chain's CDR3 is CASSYTSSGANVLTF. The CDR3 region has the DNA TGTGCCAGCAGCTATACATCGTCTGGGGCCAACGTCCTGACTTTC.

A note on this clonotype: Germline and junction disagree at one end, which may indicate a read error. The chain recombines TRBV25-1 with TRBJ1-4; the match to TRBD1 covers 7 bases. The CDR3 sequence is 13 residues long. Per the germline V gene, CDR1 is MGHDK and CDR2 is SYGVNS. For the CDR3, the DNA is TGTGCCAGCCGGACAGGCCAAAATGTAAAACTGTTTTTT. As protein: CASRTGQNVKLFF. The full variable domain, rest sourced from reference TRBV25-1 and TRBJ1-4, is EADIYQTPRYLVIGTGKKITLECSQTMGHDKMYWYQQDPGMELHLIHYSYGVNSTEKGDLSSESTVSRIRTEHFPLTLESARPSHTSQYLCASRTGQNVKLFFGSGTQLSVL.

This clonotype came up a few times. The chain employs TRBV5-4 and TRBJ2-7; 10 bases fit TRBD2. There are 15 residues in the CDR3. Per the germline V gene, CDR1 is SGHNT and CDR2 is YYREEE (reference sequence). V dropped 2 bases and J dropped 2; count of bases not matched to a gene: 4. CDR3 in DNA: TGTGCCAGCAGCTTAGATAGCGGGGGGACCTACGAGCAGTACTTC. Translating gives CASSLDSGGTYEQYF.

In its sample, this clonotype was seen many times. Relative to the germline gene, one junction end is altered; a read error may explain this. The genes are TRBV10-3 and TRBJ1-4, with D perhaps matching TRBD1 (5 bases). The CDR3 extends over 15 amino acids. Per germline, CDR1 ENHRY and CDR2 SYGVKD. CDR3 nucleotides: TGTGCCAGCAGTGAAGCGCGGGGCGGGTATGAAAAACTGTTTTTT. Its protein is CASSEARGGYEKLFF.

The CDR3 DNA follows: TGTGCTAGTGGTTTGGTATATCAAGGGCGGGGGTCTGACGGGGAGCTGTTTTTT. Protein sequence: CASGLVYQGRGSDGELFF. The V gene is TRBV12-5, the J gene TRBJ2-2, with 7 bases fitting TRBD2. Germline V CDR1 and CDR2: LGHNT, FRNRAP. The CDR3 is made up of 18 amino acids. V was clipped by 0 bases and J by 7 bases; unmatched bases: 14.

The chain employs TRBV9 and TRBJ2-7; possibly TRBD1 or TRBD2 for D (5 bases each). Germline values: CDR1 SGDLS, CDR2 YYNGEE. The CDR3 length is 15 residues. The V and J ends lost 4 bases and 7 bases respectively, with 21 bases between them. CDR3 bases: TGTGCCAGCAGCCAAGATCGCAGGGCCCGGGAAGAGCAGTACTTC. As protein: CASSQDRRAREEQYF.

Many counts were recorded for this clonotype. V and J are TRBV15 and TRBJ1-5, with 10 bases aligning to TRBD1. Germline V gives CDR1 LNHNV, CDR2 YYDKDF (reference sequence). With 0 bases clipped from V and 2 bases from J, the junction kept 1 base outside the gene matches. CDR3 length: 16 amino acids. The CDR3 here is CATSRDGQGGNQPQHF. The CDR3 DNA sequence: TGTGCCACCAGCAGAGACGGACAGGGGGGCAATCAGCCCCAGCATTTT.

The gene calls are TRBV6-1 and TRBJ2-7, with TRBD1 identical over 7 bases. The germline CDR1 and CDR2 sequences are MNHNS and SASEGT. Trimming at V came to 5 bases and at J to 2 bases, leaving 9 bases not matched to a gene. The CDR3 runs to 15 residues. CDR3 DNA sequence: TGTGCCAGCAGTCCTTACACTACAGGGGCCTACGAGCAGTACTTC. Encoded protein: CASSPYTTGAYEQYF.

This clonotype appeared many times. This chain joins TRBV7-6 and TRBJ1-6, with D unresolved. Trimming left V 1 base short and J 0 bases short, with 10 bases between. This CDR3 has 17 residues. Germline V gene lookup returns CDR1 SGHVS and CDR2 FNYEAQ. The CDR3 spells CASSLEGWSSYNSPLHF. The CDR3 DNA reads as TGTGCCAGCAGCTTAGAAGGTTGGAGCTCCTATAATTCACCCCTCCACTTT.

This clonotype was seen at least ten times. The chain uses TRBV19 and TRBJ1-1; TRBD1 matches 8 bases. In germline, CDR1 is LNHDA, CDR2 SQIVND (reference sequence). V dropped 7 bases and J dropped 0; count of bases not matched to a gene: 7. This CDR3 has 15 amino acids. The CDR3 here is CASTGTGAMNTEAFF. As DNA, the CDR3 is TGTGCCAGTACCGGGACAGGCGCAATGAACACTGAAGCTTTCTTT.

This clonotype was observed many times. DNA for the CDR3: TGTGCCAGCAGCCAAGATGGGGACAGGGGAGAGACCCAGTACTTC. Its translation is CASSQDGDRGETQYF. The chain joins TRBV4-2 to TRBJ2-5, with TRBD1 matching 10 bases. The germline V gene has CDR1 LGHNA and CDR2 YNFKEQ. Losses at the gene ends were 0 bases for V and 4 bases for J; bases not matched to a gene: 2. The CDR3 has 15 residues.

This clonotype was seen ten or more times. The V and J genes are TRBV7-9 and TRBJ1-2; D gene unclear. V lost 4 bases and J 4 bases, leaving 13 bases between the germline ends. Germline-derived CDR1 and CDR2 are SEHNR and FQNEAQ (reference sequence). The CDR3 has 14 residues. The CDR3: CASSSAAQVYGYTF. CDR3 nucleotides: TGTGCCAGCAGCTCCGCGGCCCAAGTCTATGGCTACACCTTC.

J is TRBJ1-2 and V is TRBV20-1, with D possibly being TRBD1 (6 bases). The V end was cut by 6 bases, the J end by 3 bases, with 23 bases between. The germline V gene encodes CDR1 DFQATT and CDR2 SNEGSKA (reference sequence). The CDR3 spans 16 residues. This CDR3 is CSAEERRTASDYGYTF. The CDR3 coding sequence is TGCAGTGCCGAGGAGCGCAGGACAGCCTCTGACTATGGCTACACCTTC.

The chain joins TRBV7-9 to TRBJ2-7; D not certain. Germline values: CDR1 SEHNR, CDR2 FQNEAQ (reference sequence). This CDR3 is built from 15 residues. Trimming stripped 11 bases from V and 3 bases from J, with 23 bases between. CDR3 residues: CAWSKHRTVYYEQYF. For the CDR3, the DNA is TGTGCCTGGAGTAAACACCGGACGGTTTACTACGAGCAGTACTTC.

The chain couples TRBV15 to TRBJ2-5; D assignment may be TRBD1 or TRBD2 (6 bases each). Trimming removed 0 bases at V and 4 bases at J, with 15 bases between. The CDR3 loop spans 16 amino acids. Germline V gives CDR1 LNHNV, CDR2 YYDKDF (reference sequence). DNA for the CDR3: TGTGCCACCAGCAGAGATATGTCCGGGGGCAGAGAGACCCAGTACTTC. Its protein is CATSRDMSGGRETQYF.

The chain carries TRBV25-1 and TRBJ2-5; D call uncertain. The length of the CDR3 is 15 residues. Deletions cut 11 bases from V and 2 bases from J, with 21 bases between. Per germline, CDR1 MGHDK and CDR2 SYGVNS. The CDR3 nucleotides are TGTGCCTGGAAAACCCCCTTACAGTTACAAGAGACCCAGTACTTC. This translates into CAWKTPLQLQETQYF.

The V call is TRBV27, the J call TRBJ1-4; D gene ambiguous. The CDR3 loop spans 15 amino acids. V was cut by 4 bases and J by 8 bases, with 17 bases left in between. The germline CDR1 and CDR2 sequences are MNHEY and SMNVEV (reference sequence). CDR3 nucleotide sequence: TGTGCCAGCAGTTATCGCGGCGGGGTAAGAGAAAAACTGTTTTTT. As protein: CASSYRGGVREKLFF.

The CDR3 reads CARDPREGLHEQYF. In nucleotides, the CDR3 is TGTGCTAGAGATCCGCGGGAGGGCCTACACGAGCAGTACTTC. The V gene is TRBV25-1, the J gene TRBJ2-7; TRBD2 agrees at 9 bases. From germline, CDR1 is MGHDK and CDR2 SYGVNS. The CDR3 is 14 residues long.

This chain links TRBV10-2 with TRBJ1-5, with TRBD1 matching over 8 bases. Germline-derived CDR1 and CDR2 are WSHSY and SAAADI. CDR3 length: 13 amino acids. Losses at the gene ends were 6 bases for V and 6 bases for J; bases not matched to a gene: 4. The CDR3 sequence: CASRDRGSQPQHF. CDR3 nucleotide sequence: TGCGCCAGCAGAGACAGGGGCTCTCAGCCCCAGCATTTT.

In regard to this clonotype: One end of the junction fails to match germline, which may point to a read error. The chain uses TRBV19 and TRBJ1-1; weak D call: TRBD1 (6 bases). Germline CDR1 LNHDA, CDR2 SQIVND (reference sequence). CDR3 length equals 17 residues. This CDR3 is CASSTRGHGVMNTEAFF. The DNA of the CDR3 is TGTGCCAGTAGTACTCGGGGGCATGGAGTCATGAACACTGAGGCTTTCTTT.

Points on this clonotype: At one end, the junction sequence differs from germline, possibly due to a read error. J is TRBJ1-5 and V is TRBV10-3, with D uncertain. The germline V gene encodes CDR1 ENHRY and CDR2 SYGVKD. The CDR3 covers 14 residues. CDR3 nucleotide sequence: TGTGCCAGCAGTTACAAGGTTAACAATCAGCCCCAGCATTTT. Translating it yields CASSYKVNNQPQHF.